The clone carrying this T cell receptor (beta chain) was seen only once. Its antigen is undetermined. These data are taken from a study of cytomegalovirus exposure and HLA in healthy donors. About the research overall: From about 180 million T cells, an earlier analysis saw 117 million unique TCR beta sequences. Findings of the study overall: Presence/absence analyses assumed roughly uniform sequencing depth across donors. Researchers reported in a later analysis that common viral pathogens appeared linked to several top clusters.

The CDR3 runs 13 residues. V shed 2 bases and J shed 0 bases, with 3 bases lying between them. Germline values: CDR1 SGHDT, CDR2 YYEEEE. Regarding donors, all were healthy bone marrow donors. 13 Jbeta primers and 60 Vbeta primers were used for the PCR. The assay was immunoSEQ multiplex PCR, and TCRdb's table has in-frame clones only and misses some. The sample has over 150,000 clones, 82% seen once. The rearrangement uses TRBV5-6 and TRBJ1-5; no clear D gene. The TCR originated in a girl aged 2 to 10 in good health and CMV-seropositive. What was sequenced was PBMCs. The CDR3 reads CASSFNSNQPQHF. CDR3 DNA: TGTGCCAGCAGCTTTAATAGCAATCAGCCCCAGCATTTT.